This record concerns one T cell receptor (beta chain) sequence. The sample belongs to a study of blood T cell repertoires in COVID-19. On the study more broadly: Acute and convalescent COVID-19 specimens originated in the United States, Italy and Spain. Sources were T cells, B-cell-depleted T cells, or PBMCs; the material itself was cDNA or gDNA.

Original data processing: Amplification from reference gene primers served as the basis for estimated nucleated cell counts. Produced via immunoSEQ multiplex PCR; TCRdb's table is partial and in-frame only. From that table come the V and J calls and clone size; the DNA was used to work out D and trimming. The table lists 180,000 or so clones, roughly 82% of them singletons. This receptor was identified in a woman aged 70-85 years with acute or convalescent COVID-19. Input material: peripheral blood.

CDR3 sequence: CAWRGFLQVQETQYF. The CDR3 DNA reads TGTGCCTGGAGAGGTTTCTTACAGGTCCAAGAGACCCAGTACTTC. The V call is TRBV30, the J call TRBJ2-5; D is possibly TRBD1 (5 bases). Germline assignment: CDR1 GTSNPN and CDR2 SVGIG (reference sequence). V was pared by 3 bases and J by 1 base, with 15 bases between. CDR3 size: 15 residues.